The source of this TCR beta chain is a study of beta chain features in type 1 diabetes. V was shortened by 7 bases and J by 3 bases, with 9 bases between the two germline ends. Germline assignment: CDR1 SGHTA and CDR2 FQGNSA. This CDR3 has 13 residues. The authors reverse transcribed all of the isolated RNA, so sequencing captured expressed TCRB transcripts. Only in-frame clones appear in the TCRdb table, and some are missing; sequencing was by immunoSEQ multiplex PCR. The data hold roughly 180,000 clones, with around 8% observed a single time. Study-wide results and limits: Among all four CD4+ subsets, Type 1 diabetes patients had TCRB CDR3s that were moderately but significantly shorter.

This clone occurred many times. Its target is not known. Source material: central memory CD4+ T cells from blood. The receptor's source is a woman aged 40 to 55 with type 1 diabetes. The genes are TRBV7-2 and TRBJ1-4; D ambiguous. This chain's CDR3 is CASTREANEKLFF. The CDR3 nucleotides read TGTGCCAGCACTAGAGAGGCTAATGAAAAACTGTTTTTT.